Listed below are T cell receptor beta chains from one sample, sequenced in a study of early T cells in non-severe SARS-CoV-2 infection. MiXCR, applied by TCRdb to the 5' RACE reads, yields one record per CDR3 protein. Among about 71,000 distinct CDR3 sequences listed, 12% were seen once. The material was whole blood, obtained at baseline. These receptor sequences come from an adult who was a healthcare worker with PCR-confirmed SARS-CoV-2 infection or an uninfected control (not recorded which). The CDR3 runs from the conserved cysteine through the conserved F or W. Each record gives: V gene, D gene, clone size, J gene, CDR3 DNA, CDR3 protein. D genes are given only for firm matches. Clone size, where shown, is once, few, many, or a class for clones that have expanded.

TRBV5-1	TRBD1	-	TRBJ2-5	TGCGCCAGCAAGGGGACAGGTTACCAAGAGACCCAGTACTTC	CASKGTGYQETQYF
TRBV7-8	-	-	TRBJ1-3	TGTGCCAGCAGCTTGGGACAAACCTTCTCTGGAAACACCATATATTTT	CASSLGQTFSGNTIYF
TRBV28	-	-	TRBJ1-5	TGTGCCACTTCACCGACACCTCTTGGCAATCAGCCCCAGCATTTT	CATSPTPLGNQPQHF
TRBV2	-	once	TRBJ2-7	TGTGCCAGCAGGGTAAAAGGGTACGAGCAGTACTTC	CASRVKGYEQYF
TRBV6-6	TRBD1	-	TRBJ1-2	TGTGCCAGTCGTCCGGGACAGGGTTATGGCTACACCTTC	CASRPGQGYGYTF
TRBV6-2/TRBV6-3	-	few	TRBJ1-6	TGTGCCAGCAGTTACTCGGACAGCCAGGAGCGATATAATTCACCCCTCCACTTT	CASSYSDSQERYNSPLHF
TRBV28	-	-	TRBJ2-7	TGTGCCAGCAGTTTCACTGGAGTGCAGTACTTC	CASSFTGVQYF
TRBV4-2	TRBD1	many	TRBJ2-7	TGTGCCAGCAGCCAAGATCCCAGGGGGCACCTCTACGAGCAGTACTTC	CASSQDPRGHLYEQYF
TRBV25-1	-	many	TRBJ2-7	TGTGCCAGCAGTGAATACGGTGCAGGGAAGGAATTCGAGCAGTACTTC	CASSEYGAGKEFEQYF
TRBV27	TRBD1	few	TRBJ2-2	TGTGCCAGCAGTTCCGGGACAGGGGTCACCGGGGAGCTGTTTTTT	CASSSGTGVTGELFF
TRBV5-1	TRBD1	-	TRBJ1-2	TGCGCCAGCAGCACCGGGACAGGGGTAAATGGCTACACCTTC	CASSTGTGVNGYTF
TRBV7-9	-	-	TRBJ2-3	TGTGCCAGCAGCTCCACCAGTCGAGATACGCAGTATTTT	CASSSTSRDTQYF
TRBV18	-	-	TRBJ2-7	TGTGCCAGCTCAGGAGGGACTGCCAACTACGAGCAGTACTTC	CASSGGTANYEQYF
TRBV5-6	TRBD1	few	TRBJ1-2	TGTGCCAGCAGCTTAAGGACAGGGGGCCTGTTCTATGGCTACACCTTC	CASSLRTGGLFYGYTF
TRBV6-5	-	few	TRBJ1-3	TGTGCCAGCAGTAGAGCCCCAGGGACAACCTCTGGAAACACCATATATTTT	CASSRAPGTTSGNTIYF
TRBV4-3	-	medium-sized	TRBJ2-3	TGCGCCAGCAGCCAAGATTCTGGAGATACGCAGTATTTT	CASSQDSGDTQYF
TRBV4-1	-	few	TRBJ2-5	TGCGCCAGCTCAGATGTAGCTATGGGGCTCCAAGAGACCCAGTACTTC	CASSDVAMGLQETQYF
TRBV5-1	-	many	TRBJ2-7	TGCGCCAGCAGCTTGGTTCATCGGTCGGCGGCACGATTGGACGAGCAGTACTTC	CASSLVHRSAARLDEQYF
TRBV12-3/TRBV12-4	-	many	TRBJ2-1	TGTGCCAGCAGACAGGGAACCTACAATGAGCAGTTCTTC	CASRQGTYNEQFF
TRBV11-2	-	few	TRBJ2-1	TGTGCCAGCAGTTCATTCGAGCAGTTCTTC	CASSSFEQFF
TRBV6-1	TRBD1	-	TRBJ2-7	TGTGCCAGCAGTGTCGGGACAGCCTACGACGAGCAGTACTTC	CASSVGTAYDEQYF
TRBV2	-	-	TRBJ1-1	TGTGCCAGCATGGGCGGGGCTGAAGCTTTCTTT	CASMGGAEAFF
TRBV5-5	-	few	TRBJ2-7	TGTGCCAGCAGCTTTGGTGTTTCGGGGGAGCAGTACTTC	CASSFGVSGEQYF
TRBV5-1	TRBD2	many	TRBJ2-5	TGCGCCAGCAGCCGGCTAGCGGGGGGGCTGCAAGAGACCCAGTACTTC	CASSRLAGGLQETQYF
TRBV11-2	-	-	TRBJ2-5	TGTGCCAGCAGCCTCCGACAGAACCAAGAGACCCAGTACTTC	CASSLRQNQETQYF
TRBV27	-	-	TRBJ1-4	TGTGCCAGCAGTATCCGCGGTCCAACTAATGAAAAACTGTTTTTT	CASSIRGPTNEKLFF
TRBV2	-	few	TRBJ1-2	TGTGCCAGCAGTCCAGGGGTGTCGGGTTATGGCTACACCTTC	CASSPGVSGYGYTF
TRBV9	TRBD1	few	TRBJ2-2	TGTGCCAGCAGCGTCCCCTGGGACAGGGCCGGGGAGCTGTTTTTT	CASSVPWDRAGELFF
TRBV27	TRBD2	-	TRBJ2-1	TGTGCCAGCAGTCGAGTAGCGGGGGGGAGCTCCTACAATGAGCAGTTCTTC	CASSRVAGGSSYNEQFF
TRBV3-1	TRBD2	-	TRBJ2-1	TGTGCCAGCAGCCTCCAATCTCTAGCGGGGGTGCCCAATGAGCAGTTCTTC	CASSLQSLAGVPNEQFF
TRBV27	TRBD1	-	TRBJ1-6	TGTGCCAGCAGGGGGGACAGGGAGTATTCACCCCTCCACTTT	CASRGDREYSPLHF
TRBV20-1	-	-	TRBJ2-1	TGCAGTGCTAGTGCTTCGGGGCGGGGGCAGTTCTTC	CSASASGRGQFF
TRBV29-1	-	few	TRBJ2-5	TGCAGCGTTTTCCGATCACAGGCTAGACTGACCCATCAAGAGACCCAGTACTTC	CSVFRSQARLTHQETQYF
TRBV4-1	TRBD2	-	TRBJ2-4	TGCGCCAGCAGCTTACTTCCTAGCGGGGGCCATCAGTACTTC	CASSLLPSGGHQYF
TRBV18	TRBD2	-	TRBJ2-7	TGTGCCAGCTCACGCAGCGGGAGAGAAACCTACGAGCAGTACTTC	CASSRSGRETYEQYF
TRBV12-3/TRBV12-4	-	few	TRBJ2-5	TGTGCCAGCAGTGAATTCGGGACGGTGGGGATAGAGACCCAGTACTTC	CASSEFGTVGIETQYF
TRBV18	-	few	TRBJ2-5	TGTGCCAGCTCACCACAACAGAAAGAGACCCAGTACTTC	CASSPQQKETQYF
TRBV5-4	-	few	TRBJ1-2	TGTGCCAGCAGCTGGGGGAACAGAGACTATGGCTACACCTTC	CASSWGNRDYGYTF
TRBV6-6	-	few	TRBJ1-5	TGTGCCAGCAGTTACTCTTATGGGGCAGGGCAGGCTCAGCCCCAGCATTTT	CASSYSYGAGQAQPQHF
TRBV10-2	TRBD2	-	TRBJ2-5	TGCGCCAGCACCCCCAACTCGGGGGGTCAAGAGACCCAGTACTTC	CASTPNSGGQETQYF
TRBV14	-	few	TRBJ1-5	TGTGCCAGCAGCCAAGGACCTAATCAGCCCCAGCATTTT	CASSQGPNQPQHF
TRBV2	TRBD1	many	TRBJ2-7	TGTGCCAGCAGGAAGGGACAGGGGTCCTACGAGCAGTACTTC	CASRKGQGSYEQYF